The next 18 T cell receptor beta chains were all read from a single sample in a study of cytomegalovirus exposure and HLA in healthy donors. This PCR relied on a set of 60 Vbeta primers and 13 Jbeta primers. This table comes from immunoSEQ multiplex PCR, and its TCRdb copy is limited to in-frame clones, with some not included. In the table there are 200,000 to 250,000 clones, around 76% of which are singletons. The sample consisted of PBMCs. The receptors shown here come from a young man in good health and CMV-seronegative.

This clone was seen just once. The chain has TRBV5-1 and TRBJ1-1, with D unclear. From germline, CDR1 is SGHRS and CDR2 YFSETQ. The V and J ends lost 6 bases and 3 bases respectively, with 15 bases between them. This CDR3 has 14 residues. CDR3 DNA: TGCGCCAGCACGGTGACTCATTTTGACACTGAAGCTTTCTTT. This translates into CASTVTHFDTEAFF.

The genes are TRBV5-1 and TRBJ2-7; a weak D match, TRBD1 (6 bases). The germline gives CDR1 SGHRS, CDR2 YFSETQ. The CDR3 loop spans 17 amino acids. V was clipped by 2 bases and J by 4 bases, with 22 bases between them. The CDR3 spells CASSFPTDRRTVYEQYF. The CDR3 nucleotides read TGCGCCAGCAGCTTCCCCACTGACAGGCGAACCGTTTACGAGCAGTACTTC.

Here the CDR3 reads CASSVQGADYGYTF. DNA for the CDR3: TGTGCCAGCAGTGTGCAGGGGGCAGACTATGGCTACACCTTC. This chain uses TRBV2 with TRBJ1-2; TRBD1 matches 8 bases. Germline CDR1 is SNHLY and CDR2 is FYNNEI. V trimming: 4 bases; J trimming: 3 bases; junction bases outside the gene matches: 4. CDR3 size: 14 residues.

This clone was counted only a few times. J is TRBJ2-7 and V is TRBV6-1, with D possibly matching TRBD2 (5 bases). Trimming removed 3 bases at V and 1 base at J, with 10 bases between. Germline values: CDR1 MNHNS, CDR2 SASEGT. This CDR3 is 14 amino acids long. The CDR3, as DNA: TGTGCCAGCAGTGACCGGGGTATTTCCTACGAGCAGTACTTC. Translating gives CASSDRGISYEQYF.

In its sample, this clone was seen a few times. The rearrangement links TRBV7-2 to TRBJ1-1; TRBD1 matches 10 bases. The CDR3 totals 15 residues. Losses at the gene ends were 2 bases for V and 4 bases for J; bases not matched to a gene: 4. The germline gives CDR1 SGHTA, CDR2 FQGNSA. As DNA, the CDR3 is TGTGCCAGCAGCTTATTGGGACAGGGGATCACTGAAGCTTTCTTT. Encoded protein: CASSLLGQGITEAFF.

This clone was counted a few times. This chain connects TRBV10-3 to TRBJ1-5, with 7 bases identical to TRBD1. Trimming at V came to 5 bases and at J to 1 base, leaving 5 bases not matched to a gene. Germline-derived CDR1 and CDR2 are ENHRY and SYGVKD. The CDR3 is made up of 15 amino acids. CDR3 residues: CAISITGESNQPQHF. The CDR3 coding sequence is TGTGCCATCAGTATTACAGGGGAGAGCAATCAGCCCCAGCATTTT.

V usage is TRBV30 and J usage is TRBJ1-6, with no clear D. Germline V CDR1 and CDR2: GTSNPN, SVGIG (reference sequence). The V end was cut by 4 bases, the J end by 8 bases, with 15 bases between. The CDR3 is made up of 14 amino acids. CDR3 protein: CAWNIGRVDSPLHF. The CDR3, as DNA: TGTGCCTGGAACATCGGGAGGGTGGATTCACCCCTCCACTTT.

This clone was observed a handful of times. The chain joins TRBV27 to TRBJ1-2, with 11 bases identical to TRBD1. The germline gives CDR1 MNHEY, CDR2 SMNVEV (reference sequence). This CDR3 spans 14 amino acids. J was trimmed by 4 bases and V by 5 bases; bases with no gene match: 3. The CDR3 reads CASSVDRGPYGYTF. The CDR3 nucleotides read TGTGCCAGCAGTGTGGACAGGGGGCCCTATGGCTACACCTTC.

The rearrangement links TRBV28 to TRBJ2-7; possible D gene TRBD2, 6 bases. V lost 3 bases to trimming and J lost 2 bases, with 8 bases between them. There are 13 residues in the CDR3. Germline values: CDR1 MDHEN, CDR2 SYDVKM. The DNA of the CDR3 is TGTGCCAGCAGTTTTACTAGCACCTACGAGCAGTACTTC. Protein sequence: CASSFTSTYEQYF. Based on the CDR3 plus reference TRBV28 and TRBJ2-7, the full variable domain is DVKVTQSSRYLVKRTGEKVFLECVQDMDHENMFWYRQDPGLGLRLIYFSYDVKMKEKGDIPEGYSVSREKKERFSLILESASTNQTSMYLCASSFTSTYEQYFGPGTRLTVT.

V usage is TRBV6-6 and J usage is TRBJ2-7, with unresolved D. In germline, CDR1 is MNHNY, CDR2 SVGAGI (reference sequence). CDR3 size: 13 residues. The germline V and J ends were trimmed by 5 bases and 0 bases, with 8 bases remaining between them. CDR3 protein: CASSVHSSYEQYF. As DNA, the CDR3 is TGTGCCAGCAGTGTCCATAGCTCCTACGAGCAGTACTTC.

This clone came up a few times. The chain joins TRBV5-1 to TRBJ1-2, with 7 bases fitting TRBD1. Germline V lookup: CDR1 SGHRS, CDR2 YFSETQ. The CDR3 loop spans 13 amino acids. With 3 bases clipped from V and 3 bases from J, the junction kept 2 bases outside the gene matches. DNA for the CDR3: TGCGCCAGCAGCTCGGGACAGCACTATGGCTACACCTTC. It yields the protein CASSSGQHYGYTF.

This chain connects TRBV6-5 to TRBJ2-7, with D possibly TRBD2 on 5 matching bases. The CDR3 length is 15 residues. Per germline, CDR1 MNHEY and CDR2 SVGAGI. Trimming took off 0 bases at V and 1 base at J, with 10 bases between the two ends. The CDR3 DNA reads TGTGCCAGCAGTTACTCAGCGGTCAAATCCTACGAGCAGTACTTC. Its translation is CASSYSAVKSYEQYF.

This clone has just one count. The chain couples TRBV7-9 to TRBJ1-4; D might be TRBD1 (5 bases). V was cut by 5 bases and J by 3 bases, with 10 bases left in between. The germline V gene has CDR1 SEHNR and CDR2 FQNEAQ (reference sequence). This CDR3 comprises 14 residues. CDR3 in amino acids: CASSLGGANEKLFF. The DNA for the CDR3 is TGTGCCAGCAGCCTGGGGGGGGCTAATGAAAAACTGTTTTTT.

This chain uses TRBV18 with TRBJ1-5, with D uncertain. Germline CDR1 reads KGHSH; CDR2 reads LQKENI. The V and J ends lost 3 bases and 9 bases respectively, with 9 bases between them. The CDR3 spans 12 residues. For the CDR3, the DNA is TGTGCCAGCTCACCGACTTCGGGGCCCCAGCATTTT. It encodes CASSPTSGPQHF.

The rearrangement uses TRBV6-5 and TRBJ1-2; 7 nucleotides agree with TRBD1. Germline loops: CDR1 MNHEY, CDR2 SVGAGI. This CDR3 is built from 14 residues. Trimming removed 6 bases from V and 5 bases from J; junction bases left unmatched: 9. CDR3 nucleotide sequence: TGTGCCAGCAGAGGGACAGCACTCGGATATGGCTACACCTTC. Amino acids: CASRGTALGYGYTF.

This clone was seen a single time. The rearrangement joins TRBV7-6 to TRBJ2-7, with D perhaps matching TRBD1 (6 bases). This CDR3 spans 15 amino acids. V shed 1 base and J shed 1 base, with 11 bases lying between them. Germline-derived CDR1 and CDR2 are SGHVS and FNYEAQ. The CDR3 region is CASSLGGHRSYEQYF. CDR3 DNA sequence: TGTGCCAGCAGCTTAGGGGGACACCGGTCCTACGAGCAGTACTTC.

The J gene is TRBJ1-2, the V gene TRBV2; no clear D. Trimming pared 7 bases from V and 3 bases from J, leaving 15 bases between. The germline V gene encodes CDR1 SNHLY and CDR2 FYNNEI. The CDR3 runs 14 residues. DNA of the CDR3: TGTGCCAGCACGCCGAGGGCAGCCCACTATGGCTACACCTTC. Encoded protein: CASTPRAAHYGYTF.

The V call is TRBV21-1, the J call TRBJ2-3; the table calls TRBD2, which could not be checked here. TRBV21-1 is a known pseudogene. This CDR3 comprises 18 residues. CDR3 in DNA: TGTGCCAGCAGCAAAGTAGTAGAGCGGCGAGAGGGAACAGATACGCAGTATTTT. Encoded protein: CASSKVVERREGTDTQYF.